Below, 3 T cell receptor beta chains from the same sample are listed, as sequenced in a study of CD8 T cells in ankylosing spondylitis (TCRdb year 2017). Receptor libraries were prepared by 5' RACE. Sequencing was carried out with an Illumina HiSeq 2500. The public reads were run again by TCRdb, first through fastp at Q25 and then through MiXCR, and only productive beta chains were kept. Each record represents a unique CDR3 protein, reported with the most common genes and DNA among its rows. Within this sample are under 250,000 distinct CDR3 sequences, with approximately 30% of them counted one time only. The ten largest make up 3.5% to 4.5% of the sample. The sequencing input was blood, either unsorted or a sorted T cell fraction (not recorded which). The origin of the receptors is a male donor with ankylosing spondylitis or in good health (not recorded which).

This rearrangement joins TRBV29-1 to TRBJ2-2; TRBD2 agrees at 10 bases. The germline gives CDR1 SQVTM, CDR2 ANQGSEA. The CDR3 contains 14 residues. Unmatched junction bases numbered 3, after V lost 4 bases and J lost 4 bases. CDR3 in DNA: TGCAGCGTTGTAGCGGGGGGCCGCACCGGGGAGCTGTTTTTT. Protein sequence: CSVVAGGRTGELFF.

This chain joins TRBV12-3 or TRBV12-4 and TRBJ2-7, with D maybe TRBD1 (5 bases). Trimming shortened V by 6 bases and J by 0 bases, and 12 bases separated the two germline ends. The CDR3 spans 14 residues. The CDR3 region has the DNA TGTGCCAGCAGCTCGAGCAGGGTCTCCTACGAGCAGTACTTC. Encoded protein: CASSSSRVSYEQYF.

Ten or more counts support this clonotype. In nucleotides, the CDR3 is TGTGCCAGCAGTTTAGGGGGTCAGCCCCAGCATTTT. It is translated as CASSLGGQPQHF. This rearrangement joins TRBV12-3 or TRBV12-4 to TRBJ1-5, with unresolved D. There are 12 residues in the CDR3. Trimming took 1 base from V and 6 from J, leaving 4 bases between them.